The rows below give T cell receptor beta chains drawn from one sample of a study of T-cell memory formation after mild COVID-19. TCRdb re-derived calls from the 5' RACE reads in MiXCR, one entry per CDR3 protein. This repertoire shows 200,000 or so distinct CDR3 sequences, 9.5% found once; its top ten account for roughly 3.5%. The material sequenced was PBMCs or a T cell subset sorted from them (not recorded which). These receptors were obtained from a man aged 18 to 29 who had mild COVID-19 (a few samples of this study predate the infection). Cell type and time point are not known. Each CDR3 is given with its conserved first and last residue. A D gene is named only where the DNA matches it firmly. Where a row states a size, it is once, few, many or the class of an expanded clone; other rows omit it.

d_call j_call clone_size v_call cdr3_aa cdr3_nt
TRBD2 TRBJ2-2 . TRBV18 CASSPPGTSGTGELFF TGTGCCAGCTCACCACCCGGGACTAGCGGCACCGGGGAGCTGTTTTTT
TRBD2 TRBJ2-5 few TRBV7-6 CASSPGLANRETQYF TGTGCCAGCAGCCCAGGACTAGCGAACCGTGAAACCCAGTACTTC
. TRBJ2-7 . TRBV6-2/TRBV6-3 CASSYPNRVEQYF TGTGCCAGCAGTTACCCAAACAGGGTCGAGCAGTACTTC
. TRBJ1-1 . TRBV3-1 CASSQRRGGRTEAFF TGTGCCAGCAGCCAACGTAGAGGTGGGAGGACTGAAGCTTTCTTT
. TRBJ2-3 few TRBV9 CASSVVLTDTQYF TGTGCCAGCAGCGTAGTCCTCACAGATACGCAGTATTTT
. TRBJ2-2 few TRBV7-3 CASSLRPREAGELFF TGTGCCAGCAGCTTACGGCCGAGGGAGGCCGGGGAGCTGTTTTTT
TRBD2 TRBJ2-1 few TRBV12-3/TRBV12-4 CASSLGTSGGREQFF TGTGCCAGCAGTTTAGGGACTAGCGGGGGGAGGGAGCAGTTCTTC
. TRBJ2-4 few TRBV7-8 CASSLGGVLDIQYF TGTGCCAGCAGCTTAGGTGGCGTGTTGGACATTCAGTACTTC
. TRBJ2-1 . TRBV7-9 CASSFAPGVNEQFF TGTGCCAGCAGCTTCGCCCCAGGGGTAAATGAGCAGTTCTTC
TRBD2 TRBJ2-4 many TRBV6-2/TRBV6-3 CASTRGLENIQYF TGTGCCAGCACTCGGGGACTAGAAAACATTCAGTACTTC
. TRBJ2-7 . TRBV9 CASSVGLGSPIQYF TGTGCCAGCAGCGTAGGATTGGGGAGTCCCATACAGTACTTC
. TRBJ2-1 . TRBV7-2 CASSLDYGTEQFF TGTGCCAGCAGCTTAGACTACGGCACTGAGCAGTTCTTC
. TRBJ1-6 . TRBV27 CASSPNPDSPANSPLHF TGTGCCAGCAGTCCCAACCCCGACTCTCCGGCCAATTCACCCCTCCACTTT
. TRBJ2-1 . TRBV27 CASSLSAGWNNEQFF TGTGCCAGCAGTTTATCGGCAGGGTGGAACAATGAGCAGTTCTTC
. TRBJ2-4 . TRBV18 CASSRDPTAKNIQYF TGTGCCAGCTCACGGGACCCTACAGCCAAAAACATTCAGTACTTC
TRBD2 TRBJ2-2 few TRBV5-1 CASSLLAGAGELFF TGCGCCAGCAGCTTACTAGCGGGGGCCGGGGAGCTGTTTTTT
TRBD1 TRBJ2-3 many TRBV7-2 CASSSGQGDDTQYF TGTGCCAGCAGCTCAGGACAGGGGGACGATACGCAGTATTTT
. TRBJ1-3 few TRBV5-1 CASSLATTGNTIYF TGCGCCAGCAGCTTGGCTACCACTGGAAACACCATATATTTT
. TRBJ1-2 many TRBV10-3 CAIRAGTTVEGYTF TGTGCCATCAGGGCCGGGACAACGGTGGAGGGCTACACCTTC